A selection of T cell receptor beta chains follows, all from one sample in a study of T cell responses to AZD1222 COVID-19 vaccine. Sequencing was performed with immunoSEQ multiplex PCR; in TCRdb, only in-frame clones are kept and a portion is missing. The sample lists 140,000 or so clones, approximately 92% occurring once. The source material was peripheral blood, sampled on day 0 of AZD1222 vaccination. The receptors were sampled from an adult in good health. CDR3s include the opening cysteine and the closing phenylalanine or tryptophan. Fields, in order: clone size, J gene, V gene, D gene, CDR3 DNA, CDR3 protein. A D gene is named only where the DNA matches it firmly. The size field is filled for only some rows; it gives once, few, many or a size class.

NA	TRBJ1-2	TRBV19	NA	TGTGCCAGTAATACACCCAGGTCTCCGGGCTATGGCTACACCTTC	CASNTPRSPGYGYTF
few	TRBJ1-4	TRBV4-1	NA	TGCGCCAGCAGCCCCCGTTTCCCCCACACGGTGGATACTAATGAAAAACTGTTTTTT	CASSPRFPHTVDTNEKLFF
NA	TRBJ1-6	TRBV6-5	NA	TGTGCCAGCAGTTCGGTCGCTGCAAGCTATAATTCACCCCTCCACTTT	CASSSVAASYNSPLHF
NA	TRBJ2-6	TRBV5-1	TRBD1	TGCGCTACGAAAGGGACAGCAAGCTCTGGGGCCAACGTCCTGACTTTC	CATKGTASSGANVLTF
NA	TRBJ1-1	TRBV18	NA	TGTGCCAGCTCACCACAGGGACGCACTGAAGCTTTCTTT	CASSPQGRTEAFF
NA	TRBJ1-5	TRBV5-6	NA	TGTGCCAGCAGCTTGCGAGGGAACAATCAGCCCCAGCATTTT	CASSLRGNNQPQHF
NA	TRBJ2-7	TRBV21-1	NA	TGTGCCAGCCCTAAACTTCTTCCCGTATCCCCCTACGAGCAGTACTTC	CASPKLLPVSPYEQYF
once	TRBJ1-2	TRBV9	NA	TGTGCCAGCAGCGTAGATGGGGGCTATGGCTACACCTTC	CASSVDGGYGYTF
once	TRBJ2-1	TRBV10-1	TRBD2	TGCGCCAGCAGTGAGTGGCGGGAGTATAATGAGCAGTTCTTC	CASSEWREYNEQFF
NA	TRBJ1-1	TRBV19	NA	NA	CASSILALGTEAFF
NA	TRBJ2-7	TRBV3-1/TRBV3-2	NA	TGTGCCAGCAGCCAAGAAGTGGGACCCTCCTACGAGCAGTACTTC	CASSQEVGPSYEQYF
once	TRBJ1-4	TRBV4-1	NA	TGCGCCAGCAGCCAAGAAGGGCAGTGGCTGTTTTTT	CASSQEGQWLFF
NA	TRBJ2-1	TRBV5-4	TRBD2	TGTGCCAGCAGCTTGAATGGCGGGAGTTCCTACAATGAGCAGTTCTTC	CASSLNGGSSYNEQFF
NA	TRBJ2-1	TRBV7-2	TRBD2	TGTGCCAGCAGCTTGGGGACTATCCGGGGATTCGGTGAGCAGTTCTTC	CASSLGTIRGFGEQFF
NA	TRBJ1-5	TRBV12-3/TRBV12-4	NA	TGTGCCAGCAGTTACCGACCCCAGCCCCAGCATTTT	CASSYRPQPQHF
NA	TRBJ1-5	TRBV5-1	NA	TGCGCCAGCAGCTTGGGGGCTCGTCAGCCCCAGCATTTT	CASSLGARQPQHF
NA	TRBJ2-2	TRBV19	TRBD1	TGTGCCAGTTCTAAGACAGGGGGCTTCACCGGGGAGCTGTTTTTT	CASSKTGGFTGELFF
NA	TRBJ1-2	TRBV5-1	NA	TGCGCCAGCAGCACGGACCCGGACATGTATGGCTACACCTTC	CASSTDPDMYGYTF
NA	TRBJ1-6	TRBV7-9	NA	TGTGCCAGCAGCTTAATGGGTACTTCACCCCTCCACTTT	CASSLMGTSPLHF
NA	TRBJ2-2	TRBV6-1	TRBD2	TGTGCCAGCAGTGAAGTGCCTAGCGGGCCGAACACCGGGGAGCTGTTTTTT	CASSEVPSGPNTGELFF
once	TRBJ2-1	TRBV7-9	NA	TGTGCCAGCAGCCACCTGGGAGCGGACAATGAGCAGTTCTTC	CASSHLGADNEQFF
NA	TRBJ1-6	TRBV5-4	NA	TGTGCCAGCAGACAGGCCAATTCACCCCTCCACTTT	CASRQANSPLHF
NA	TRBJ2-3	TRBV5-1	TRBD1	TGCGCCAGCGGGTCCGGGACAGGGGTAGATACGCAGTATTTT	CASGSGTGVDTQYF
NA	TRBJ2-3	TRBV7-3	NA	TGTGCCAGCAGCTTAGGAGGAGCGACCAGGGCAGATACGCAGTATTTT	CASSLGGATRADTQYF
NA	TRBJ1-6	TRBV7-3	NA	TGTGCCAGCAGCATGGAATGGGGTTCACCCCTCCACTTT	CASSMEWGSPLHF
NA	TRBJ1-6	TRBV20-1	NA	TGCAGTGCTAGTAGGGAGGGGAGCCTCTATAATTCACCCCTCCACTTT	CSASREGSLYNSPLHF
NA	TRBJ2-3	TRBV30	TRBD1	TGTGCCTGGAGTAGGATGACAGGGTACACAGATACGCAGTATTTT	CAWSRMTGYTDTQYF
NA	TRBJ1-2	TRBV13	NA	TGTGCCAGCAGCCTGACCGCAGGACCTAACTATGGCTACACCTTC	CASSLTAGPNYGYTF
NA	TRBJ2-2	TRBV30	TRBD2	TGTGCCTGGAAAAGCGGGGGTGACACCGGGGAGCTGTTTTTT	CAWKSGGDTGELFF
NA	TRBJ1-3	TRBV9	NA	TGTGCCAGCAGCGTAGTACCCGACAACACCATATATTTT	CASSVVPDNTIYF
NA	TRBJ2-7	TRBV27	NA	TGTGCCAGCAGTTATACAGGAACATACGAGCAGTACTTC	CASSYTGTYEQYF
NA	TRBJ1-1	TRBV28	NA	TGTGCCAGCTGTCGCGGGGGGCTGTGCACTGAAGCTTTCTTT	CASCRGGLCTEAFF
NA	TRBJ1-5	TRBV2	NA	TGTGCCAGCAGTGAAGCGCTTCAGGCTGGATTCAATCAGCCCCAGCATTTT	CASSEALQAGFNQPQHF
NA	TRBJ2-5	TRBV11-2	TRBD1	TGTGCCAGCAGCTTACAGACAGGGGGGTACGGAGAGACCCAGTACTTC	CASSLQTGGYGETQYF
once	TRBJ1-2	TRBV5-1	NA	TGCGCCAGCAGCTTGGTCGGGGGAGGCGGCTACACCTTC	CASSLVGGGGYTF
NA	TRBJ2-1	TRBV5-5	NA	TGTGCCAGCAGCTTTAATAGCGTCTACAATGAGCAGTTCTTC	CASSFNSVYNEQFF
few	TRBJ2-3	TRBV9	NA	TGTGCCAGCAGCGTAGGGAGCGTGCTCACAGATACGCAGTATTTT	CASSVGSVLTDTQYF
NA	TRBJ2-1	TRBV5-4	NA	TGTGCCAGCAGCTTGAGTACAAGTTTGGACTATGAGCAGTTCTTC	CASSLSTSLDYEQFF
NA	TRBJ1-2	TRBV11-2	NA	TGTGCCAGCAGCCCGATAGGGACAAGAGGAAACTATGGCTACACCTTC	CASSPIGTRGNYGYTF
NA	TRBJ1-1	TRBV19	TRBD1	TGTGCCACTCAACAGGGGATGAACACTGAAGCTTTCTTT	CATQQGMNTEAFF
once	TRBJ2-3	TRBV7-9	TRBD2	TGTGCCAGCAGCACGGGGACTAGCGGGAGGGCCGGAGATACGCAGTATTTT	CASSTGTSGRAGDTQYF
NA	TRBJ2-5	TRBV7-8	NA	TGTGCCAGCAGCCCCTATCGGGAGACCCAGTACTTC	CASSPYRETQYF
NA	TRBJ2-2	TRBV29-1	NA	TGCAGCGGCCGACAGGCGGCCGGGGAGCTGTTTTTT	CSGRQAAGELFF
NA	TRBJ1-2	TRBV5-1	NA	TGCGCCAGCAGCTTACAGAACGTCTACTATGGCTACACCTTC	CASSLQNVYYGYTF
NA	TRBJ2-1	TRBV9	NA	TGTGCCAGCAGCGTAGTGGGGGGCGCAATAAGATACAATGAGCAGTTCTTC	CASSVVGGAIRYNEQFF
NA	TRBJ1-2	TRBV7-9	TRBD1	TGTGCCAGCAGCTCCCTCGGACAGGCTGACTATGGCTACACCTTC	CASSSLGQADYGYTF
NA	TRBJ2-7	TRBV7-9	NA	TGTGCCAGCAGCTCGACCGGCCGTAGGCTACTCAGCTCCTACGAGCAGTACTTC	CASSSTGRRLLSSYEQYF
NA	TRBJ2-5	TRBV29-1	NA	TGCAGCGTCTTACGGGGGTTGGAGACCCAGTACTTC	CSVLRGLETQYF